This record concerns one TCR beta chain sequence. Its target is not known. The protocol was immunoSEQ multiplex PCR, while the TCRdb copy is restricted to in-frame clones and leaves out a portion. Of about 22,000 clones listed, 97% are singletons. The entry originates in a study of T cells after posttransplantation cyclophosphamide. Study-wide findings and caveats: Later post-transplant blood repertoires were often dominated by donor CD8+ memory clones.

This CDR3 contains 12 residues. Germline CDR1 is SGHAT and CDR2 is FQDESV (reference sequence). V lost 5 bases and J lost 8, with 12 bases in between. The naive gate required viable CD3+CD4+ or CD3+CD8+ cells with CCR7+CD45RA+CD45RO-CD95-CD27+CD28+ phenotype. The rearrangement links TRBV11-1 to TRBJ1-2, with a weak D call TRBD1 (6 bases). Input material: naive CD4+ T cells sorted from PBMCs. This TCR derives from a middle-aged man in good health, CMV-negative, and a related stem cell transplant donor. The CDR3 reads CASSLVGGGYTF. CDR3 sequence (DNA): TGTGCCAGCAGCCTCGTAGGGGGAGGCTACACCTTC.